The source of this T cell receptor beta chain is a study of blood T cell repertoires in COVID-19. The repertoire was sequenced with immunoSEQ multiplex PCR; TCRdb's copy has only in-frame clones and lacks some. Among approximately 150,000 clones listed, roughly 87% were seen once. The CDR3 covers 15 residues. With 0 bases removed from V and 5 bases from J, the gap between germline ends came to 8 bases. Per germline, CDR1 LGHDT and CDR2 YNNKEL (reference sequence). The chain recombines TRBV3-1 (or the pseudogene TRBV3-2) with TRBJ1-6; D perhaps matches TRBD1 (5 bases). Sequences were obtained from PBMCs or T cells enriched from blood (not recorded which). The sequence came from a human donor with acute COVID-19. The donor label of this sample is uncertain. Written as DNA, the CDR3 is TGTGCCAGCAGCCAAGATCAGGGCCATAATTCACCCCTCCACTTT. Amino acids: CASSQDQGHNSPLHF.